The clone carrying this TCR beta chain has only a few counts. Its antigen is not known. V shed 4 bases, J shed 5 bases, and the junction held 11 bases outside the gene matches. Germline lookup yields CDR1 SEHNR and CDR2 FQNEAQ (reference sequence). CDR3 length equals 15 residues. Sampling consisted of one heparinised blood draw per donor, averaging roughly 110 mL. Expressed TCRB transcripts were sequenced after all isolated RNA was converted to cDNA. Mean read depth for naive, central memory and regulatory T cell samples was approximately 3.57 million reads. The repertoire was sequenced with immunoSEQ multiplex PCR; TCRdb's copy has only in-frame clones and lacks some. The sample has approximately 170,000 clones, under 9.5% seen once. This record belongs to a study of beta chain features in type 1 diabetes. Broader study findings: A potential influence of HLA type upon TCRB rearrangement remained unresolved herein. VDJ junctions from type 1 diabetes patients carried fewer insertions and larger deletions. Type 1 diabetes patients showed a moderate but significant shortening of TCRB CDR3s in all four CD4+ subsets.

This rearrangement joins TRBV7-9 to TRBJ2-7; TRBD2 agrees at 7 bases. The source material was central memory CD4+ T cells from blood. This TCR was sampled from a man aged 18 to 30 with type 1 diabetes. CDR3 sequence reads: CASSYPASGIHEQYF. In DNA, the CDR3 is TGTGCCAGCAGCTACCCCGCTAGCGGAATCCACGAGCAGTACTTC.